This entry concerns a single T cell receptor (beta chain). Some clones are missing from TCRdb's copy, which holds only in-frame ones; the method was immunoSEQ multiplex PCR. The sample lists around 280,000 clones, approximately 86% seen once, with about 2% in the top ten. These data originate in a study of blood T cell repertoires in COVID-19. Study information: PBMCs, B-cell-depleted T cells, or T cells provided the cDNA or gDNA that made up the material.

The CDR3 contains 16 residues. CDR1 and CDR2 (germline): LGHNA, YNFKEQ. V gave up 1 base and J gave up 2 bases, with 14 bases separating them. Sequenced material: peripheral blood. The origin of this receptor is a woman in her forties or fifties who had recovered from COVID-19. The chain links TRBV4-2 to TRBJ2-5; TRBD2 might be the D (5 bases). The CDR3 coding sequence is TGTGCCAGCAGCCAAGTCTCCAAGGGCGGGCAAGAGACCCAGTACTTC. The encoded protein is CASSQVSKGGQETQYF.